The 27 T cell receptor beta chains below come from one sample, sequenced in a study of OX40 agonist ivuxolimab in advanced cancers. Produced via immunoSEQ multiplex PCR; TCRdb's table is partial and in-frame only. The profile shows 60,000 or so clones, approximately 91% of them singletons. The specimen comprised CD4+ or CD8+ T cells sorted from blood, sampled in a trial of the OX40 agonist ivuxolimab. Source of these receptors: an adult with an advanced solid tumor such as melanoma, head and neck, liver or kidney cancer.

The chain carries TRBV18 and TRBJ2-2; 10 bases align to TRBD2. The germline CDR1 and CDR2 sequences are KGHSH and LQKENI. The CDR3 runs 17 residues. The V and J ends lost 0 bases and 0 bases, in that order; junction bases with no gene match: 1. In nucleotides, the CDR3 is TGTGCCAGCTCACCACCACTAGCGGGGACGAACACCGGGGAGCTGTTTTTT. Its translation: CASSPPLAGTNTGELFF.

This clone was seen a single time. The V and J genes are TRBV12-1 and TRBJ1-3; the table gives TRBD1 as D, unverified against the DNA. TRBV12-1 is noted as a pseudogene. This CDR3 has 19 residues. CDR3 residues: CASSFLGQGDLLGGNTIYF. DNA of the CDR3: TGTGCCAGCAGCTTTTTGGGACAGGGGGACCTCCTGGGGGGAAACACCATATATTTT.

The V call is TRBV2, the J call TRBJ2-5; 7 bases fit TRBD2. V gave up 0 bases and J gave up 10 bases; unmatched junction bases: 14. The V gene's germline CDR1 is SNHLY and CDR2 FYNNEI. CDR3 length: 16 residues. CDR3 nucleotide sequence: TGTGCCAGCAGTGAAGCCCGACTAGCCTCGATTATCGACCAGTACTTC. It is translated as CASSEARLASIIDQYF.

V usage is TRBV6-9 and J usage is TRBJ2-2, with 13 bases identical to TRBD2. V lost 7 bases and J lost 4; bases outside the gene matches: 6. The CDR3 sequence is 16 residues long. The germline gives CDR1 MNHGY, CDR2 SVAAGI. The CDR3 is CASKGLAGVTTGELFF. The CDR3 nucleotides read TGTGCCAGCAAAGGACTAGCGGGGGTCACCACCGGGGAGCTGTTTTTT.

The chain combines TRBV19 with TRBJ2-1; 9 nucleotides align to TRBD2. J gave up 7 bases and V 8 bases, and 9 bases lay outside the gene matches. This CDR3 has 14 residues. Germline assignment: CDR1 LNHDA and CDR2 SQIVND (reference sequence). As DNA, the CDR3 is TGTGCCAGTGGGGTCGGCGGGGGGGCAAATGAGCAGTTCTTC. The encoded protein is CASGVGGGANEQFF.

V gene TRBV2 combines with J gene TRBJ2-5; maybe TRBD1 (6 bases). The CDR3 covers 13 residues. Germline lookup yields CDR1 SNHLY and CDR2 FYNNEI. V lost 5 bases and J 2 bases, leaving 9 bases between the germline ends. The CDR3 DNA follows: TGTGCCAGCAGTCTGGGACAACAAGAGACCCAGTACTTC. Its protein is CASSLGQQETQYF.

The table lists this clone with a few counts. This chain connects TRBV7-6 to TRBJ2-7; 14 positions agree with TRBD2. J lost 2 bases, V lost 1 base, and 4 bases had no gene match. The CDR3 spans 17 residues. From germline, CDR1 is SGHVS and CDR2 FNYEAQ. CDR3: CASSLVGTSGGPYEQYF. CDR3 sequence (DNA): TGTGCCAGCAGCTTAGTAGGGACTAGCGGGGGACCCTACGAGCAGTACTTC.

This chain links TRBV11-1 with TRBJ1-3; TRBD1 matches at 11 bases. Germline CDR1 reads SGHAT; CDR2 reads FQDESV (reference sequence). J was trimmed by 4 bases and V by 8 bases; bases with no gene match: 7. The CDR3 spans 15 residues. The CDR3 loop is CASGGQGASGNTIYF. The CDR3 coding sequence is TGTGCCAGCGGAGGACAGGGGGCCTCAGGAAACACCATATATTTT.

This CDR3 reads CASSEQGATQETQYF. CDR3 bases: TGTGCCAGCAGTGAACAGGGGGCTACGCAAGAGACCCAGTACTTC. The chain links TRBV6-1 to TRBJ2-5; 8 bases agree with TRBD1. Germline loops: CDR1 MNHNS, CDR2 SASEGT. Trimming removed 2 bases from V and 2 bases from J; junction bases left unmatched: 4. The CDR3 loop spans 15 amino acids.

This chain links TRBV6-6 with TRBJ1-1, with 7 bases that match TRBD1. Germline values: CDR1 MNHNY, CDR2 SVGAGI (reference sequence). Trimming took 0 bases from V and 3 from J; bases not matched to a gene: 4. This CDR3 is 15 amino acids long. As DNA, the CDR3 is TGTGCCAGCAGTTACTCGGCCAGGGGGGACACTGAAGCTTTCTTT. It yields the protein CASSYSARGDTEAFF.

This sequence joins TRBV7-6 and TRBJ1-4, with TRBD1 as a possible D gene (6 bases). The V gene's germline CDR1 is SGHVS and CDR2 FNYEAQ. The V gene lost 5 bases and the J gene lost 7 bases, with 17 bases spanning the gap. This CDR3 contains 15 residues. In DNA, the CDR3 is TGTGCCAGCAGCCTAGAAGGGCAGGGGACTGAAAAACTGTTTTTT. It specifies CASSLEGQGTEKLFF.

This clone appeared once. The chain has TRBV1 and TRBJ2-7; TRBD2, the D gene given by the table, was not confirmed from the DNA. TRBV1 is listed as a pseudogene. CDR3 length: 15 amino acids. CDR3 region: CTSSQDSTHTYEQYF. CDR3 nucleotides: TGCACCAGCAGCCAAGATAGCACTCATACCTACGAGCAGTACTTC.

V and J are TRBV5-6 and TRBJ2-7, with 10 bases that match TRBD2. This CDR3 has 14 residues. The V and J ends lost 4 bases and 3 bases, in that order; junction bases with no gene match: 4. Germline V gene lookup returns CDR1 SGHDT and CDR2 YYEEEE. CDR3 residues: CASSASGSIYEQYF. The CDR3 DNA reads as TGTGCCAGCAGCGCTAGCGGGAGTATCTACGAGCAGTACTTC.

V usage is TRBV7-9 and J usage is TRBJ1-3, with a possible D match to TRBD1 (5 bases). The V gene lost 1 base and the J gene lost 1 base, with 11 bases spanning the gap. The CDR3 covers 16 residues. The V gene's germline CDR1 is SEHNR and CDR2 FQNEAQ (reference sequence). The CDR3 DNA reads TGTGCCAGCAGCTTAGAGGGGCTGTGGTCTGGAAACACCATATATTTT. Protein: CASSLEGLWSGNTIYF.

This clone was detected only a few times. This likely comes from a read error, as the CDR3 has no conserved phenylalanine or tryptophan at its end. No DNA is shown, since the ends of the CDR3 on it are uncertain; the CDR3 is the one TCRdb lists. The chain combines TRBV7-9 with TRBJ1-1; the table's D call, TRBD1, was not checked against the DNA. The CDR3 spans 8 amino acids, including both terminal residues. Germline CDR1 reads SEHNR; CDR2 reads FQNEAQ (reference sequence). CDR3 loop: CASSPGRL.

The chain combines TRBV2 with TRBJ2-6; D may correspond to TRBD1 or TRBD2 (6 bases each). This CDR3 spans 20 amino acids. Trimming removed 2 bases from V and 4 bases from J, with 24 bases in between. Germline V CDR1 and CDR2: SNHLY, FYNNEI. CDR3 protein: CASSEFGVSAGGLGANVLTF. CDR3 DNA sequence: TGTGCCAGCAGTGAATTTGGGGTCTCAGCTGGGGGGCTAGGGGCCAACGTCCTGACTTTC.

The chain couples TRBV18 to TRBJ2-7; 10 nucleotides match TRBD1. Germline V CDR1 and CDR2: KGHSH, LQKENI. This CDR3 comprises 16 residues. V gave up 2 bases and J gave up 2 bases; unmatched junction bases: 6. The DNA for the CDR3 is TGTGCCAGCTCACCAAGCGGACAGGGGGGTACCTACGAGCAGTACTTC. Amino acid sequence: CASSPSGQGGTYEQYF.

This clone was seen a single time. The rearrangement links TRBV15 to TRBJ2-1, with 9 nucleotides matching TRBD2. The CDR3 runs to 16 residues. V was clipped by 1 base and J by 10 bases; unmatched bases: 11. Germline V gene sequence: CDR1 LNHNV, CDR2 YYDKDF (reference sequence). The CDR3 loop reads CATSRGGDSGRREQFF. CDR3 in DNA: TGTGCCACCAGCAGAGGGGGTGATAGCGGGAGACGCGAGCAGTTCTTC. The full variable domain, in which reference TRBV15 and TRBJ2-1 provide the parts outside the CDR3, is DAMVIQNPRYQVTQFGKPVTLSCSQTLNHNVMYWYQQKSSQAPKLLFHYYDKDFNNEADTPDNFQSRRPNTSFCFLDIRSPGLGDTAMYLCATSRGGDSGRREQFFGPGTRLTVL.

V usage is TRBV6-5 and J usage is TRBJ1-2; D gene uncertain. Germline V gene sequence: CDR1 MNHEY, CDR2 SVGAGI. The CDR3 spans 15 residues. With 6 bases removed from V and 4 bases from J, the gap between germline ends came to 18 bases. The CDR3 DNA follows: TGTGCCAGCAGCCTCTATGAAGGCAGTGGCTATGGCTACACCTTC. This codes for CASSLYEGSGYGYTF.

The rearrangement joins TRBV5-4 to TRBJ2-7; 9 bases map to TRBD1. Germline lookup yields CDR1 SGHNT and CDR2 YYREEE (reference sequence). The CDR3 runs to 14 residues. Germline trimming cut 3 bases from V and 4 bases from J; bases unmatched to any gene: 5. CDR3 DNA: TGTGCCAGCAGCTCTATTGGGACAGGGTACGAGCAGTACTTC. Protein sequence: CASSSIGTGYEQYF.

This sequence joins TRBV7-2 and TRBJ2-7, with TRBD1 matching over 10 bases. The V gene's germline CDR1 is SGHTA and CDR2 FQGNSA. The CDR3 consists of 16 residues. The ends lost 1 base at V and 2 bases at J; junction bases unmatched: 5. The CDR3 loop reads CASSLGAGTGAYEQYF. CDR3 DNA sequence: TGTGCCAGCAGCTTAGGGGCTGGGACAGGGGCCTACGAGCAGTACTTC. Full variable domain (outside the CDR3, taken from reference TRBV7-2 and TRBJ2-7): GAGVSQSPSNKVTEKGKDVELRCDPISGHTALYWYRQSLGQGLEFLIYFQGNSAPDKSGLPSDRFSAERTGGSVSTLTIQRTQQEDSAVYLCASSLGAGTGAYEQYFGPGTRLTVT.

The chain links TRBV2 to TRBJ2-7, with D perhaps TRBD1 (6 bases). CDR3 size: 15 residues. Germline V gene data show CDR1 as SNHLY and CDR2 as FYNNEI. V was pared by 5 bases and J by 2 bases, with 16 bases between. This CDR3 reads CASSLEGEWTYEQYF. In nucleotides, the CDR3 is TGTGCCAGCAGTTTAGAGGGGGAATGGACCTACGAGCAGTACTTC.

This rearrangement joins TRBV7-8 to TRBJ2-7; D not certain. Gene TRBJ2-5 matches the end of the DNA better, so the J call may be wrong. CDR1 and CDR2 from the germline V gene are SGHVS and FQNEAQ. The CDR3 totals 14 residues. The CDR3 here is CASSLAEYQETQYF. The CDR3 DNA is TGTGCCAGCAGCTTAGCGGAGTACCAAGAGACCCAGTACTTC.

The CDR3 bases are TGCGCCAGCAGCTTGGATGGTTTTCGGCTAGCGGGGTTCAATGAGCAGTTCTTC. As protein: CASSLDGFRLAGFNEQFF. The chain recombines TRBV5-1 with TRBJ2-1; 9 bases match TRBD2. This CDR3 has 18 residues. Germline lookup yields CDR1 SGHRS and CDR2 YFSETQ. V lost 0 bases and J lost 6; bases outside the gene matches: 13.

This rearrangement joins TRBV28 to TRBJ1-1; D is undetermined. The germline gives CDR1 MDHEN, CDR2 SYDVKM. The V gene lost 4 bases and the J gene lost 0 bases, with 18 bases spanning the gap. The CDR3 runs 17 residues. CDR3 in DNA: TGTGCCAGCAGTTCGAACATCGGACGGGGAATGAACACTGAAGCTTTCTTT. It translates to CASSSNIGRGMNTEAFF.

This chain uses TRBV2 with TRBJ2-1; 8 nucleotides align to TRBD2. This CDR3 is 14 amino acids long. The V gene's germline CDR1 is SNHLY and CDR2 FYNNEI. V shed 7 bases, J shed 10 bases, and the junction held 12 bases outside the gene matches. CDR3 in DNA: TGTGCCAGCACAGAGCGGGAGATTTCCTGGGAGCAGTTCTTC. This gives the protein CASTEREISWEQFF.

The CDR3 coding sequence is TGTGCCAGCAGTTTAAACATACCACGGGTGAATGGCTACACCTTC. Translated, it gives CASSLNIPRVNGYTF. The gene calls are TRBV28 and TRBJ1-2; D remains ambiguous. V was clipped by 2 bases and J by 6 bases, with 16 bases between them. This CDR3 contains 15 residues. The germline V gene has CDR1 MDHEN and CDR2 SYDVKM.